This T cell receptor beta chain was captured by sequencing in a study of cytomegalovirus exposure and HLA in healthy donors. V was cut by 4 bases and J by 3 bases, with 14 bases left in between. The CDR3 runs 14 residues. Germline V gene sequence: CDR1 SGHNT, CDR2 YYREEE (reference sequence). Study-wide results and limits: Most CMV-associated TCR beta chains appeared HLA-restricted in a later analysis. In terms of immune exposure information, only CMV serostatus was available. In a later analysis, a missense DCLRE1C variant was linked to TCR beta V- and J-gene trimming.

The PCR was carried out with 60 Vbeta primers and 13 Jbeta primers. Libraries were prepared by immunoSEQ multiplex PCR; TCRdb keeps only in-frame clonotypes and omits some of them. The repertoire holds over 150,000 clones, with 80% as singletons. A word on this clone: Antigen unknown.

This sequence was found in a boy aged 5-17 years in good health and CMV-seronegative. Material for sequencing was PBMCs. The chain employs TRBV5-4 and TRBJ2-7; D might be TRBD2 (6 bases). The CDR3 sequence is CASSVGAGNYEQYF. As DNA, the CDR3 is TGTGCCAGCAGCGTGGGCGCGGGGAACTACGAGCAGTACTTC.